This record concerns one TCR beta chain sequence. Healthy donors served as the controls. They were matched for age and sex. It was negative isolation that provided the CD8+ and CD4+ T cells, whereas TEMRA cells were enriched by FACS. When the RNA was reverse transcribed, random hexamers were used with an input of roughly 0.5 to 1 ug. immunoSEQ multiplex PCR amplified TCR beta CDR3 across 54 Vbeta, 13 Jbeta. TCRdb redid the calling of the immunoSEQ multiplex PCR reads with MiXCR, one entry per CDR3 protein. This table holds nearly 70,000 distinct CDR3 sequences, roughly 94% found once. The data belong to a study of CD8 T cells in Susac syndrome. The CDR3 length is 12 residues. CDR1 and CDR2 from the germline V gene are MNHEY and SMNVEV (reference sequence). The V and J ends lost 1 base and 8 bases respectively, with 8 bases between them.

Sequenced material: CD8+ T cells from PBMCs. This chain connects TRBV27 to TRBJ1-1; D possibly corresponds to TRBD1 (5 bases). The sequence came from a human donor in good health. The CDR3: CASSLLGEEAFF. The CDR3 DNA reads as TGTGCCAGCAGTTTATTGGGGGAGGAAGCTTTCTTT.